This T cell receptor beta chain was identified during a study of Graves' ophthalmopathy and Graves' hyperthyroidism. Study conclusions and caveats: Both a roughly 65% sensitivity and a roughly 72% specificity characterized the model's predictions of ophthalmopathy progression.

Amplification of TCR beta CDR3 regions used RNA transcripts. The workflow started with a first-round RT-PCR run with HTBI primers and then moved on to a second-round multiplex PCR. TCRdb called the multiplex PCR reads again in MiXCR, with one record for every CDR3 protein. The table includes 400,000 or so distinct CDR3 sequences, roughly 17% detected once. This clonotype occurred many times. Its specificity is not known. Patients in the hyperthyroidism group, adults aged 18 to 65, were newly diagnosed, under 2 months' duration. Germline values: CDR1 LGHNA, CDR2 YSLEER. Trimming took 0 bases from V and 8 from J, leaving 8 bases between them. This CDR3 contains 13 residues.

The sequenced material came from peripheral blood. The chain has TRBV4-3 and TRBJ1-3; D gene ambiguous. This sequence was found in an adult woman with stable Graves' hyperthyroidism. CDR3 region: CASSQELIDTIYF. The CDR3 DNA reads as TGCGCCAGCAGCCAAGAATTAATTGACACCATATATTTT.